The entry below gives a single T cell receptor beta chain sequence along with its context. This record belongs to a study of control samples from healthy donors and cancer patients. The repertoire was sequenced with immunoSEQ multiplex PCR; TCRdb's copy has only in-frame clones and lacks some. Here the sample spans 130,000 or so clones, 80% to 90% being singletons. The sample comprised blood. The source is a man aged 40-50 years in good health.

In DNA form, the CDR3 reads TGTGCCAGCAGCCCCCAGGGACTAGCGGGGCCCTTCGAGCAGTACTTC. The encoded protein is CASSPQGLAGPFEQYF. The chain joins TRBV7-8 to TRBJ2-7, with 13 bases fitting TRBD2. V shed 5 bases and J 6 bases; nucleotides not matched to a gene: 10. CDR1 SGHVS and CDR2 FQNEAQ come from the germline V gene. This CDR3 has 16 amino acids.